This T cell receptor beta chain stems from a study of T cell responses to AZD1222 COVID-19 vaccine. Libraries were prepared by immunoSEQ multiplex PCR; TCRdb keeps only in-frame clonotypes and omits some of them. This sample has more than 85,000 clones, with nearly 90% found just once. On this clone: Its matching antigen is unknown.

The study, taken as a whole, reports: The study found vaccine-associated CD4 TCRs spanning spike, dominant at 160-218 and 743-854. The repertoires were collected only after the peak T cell response.

The CDR3 contains 13 residues. With 8 bases removed from V and 6 bases from J, the gap between germline ends came to 11 bases. The germline gives CDR1 SGHNT, CDR2 YENEEA. This TCR derives from an adult in good health. The rearrangement uses TRBV11-3 and TRBJ1-6; the D is unclear. Sequencing used peripheral blood, obtained on day 0 of MenACWY control vaccination. CDR3 bases: TGTGCCAGCTCGGTCGGAGGTAATTCACCCCTCCACTTT. This encodes CASSVGGNSPLHF.